This T cell receptor beta chain was captured by sequencing in a study of shared clonotypes between healthy human individuals. TCRdb's table, derived via immunoSEQ multiplex PCR, lists solely in-frame clones and lacks some. The data show about 1 million clones, about 70% seen once. V was pared by 1 base and J by 0 bases, with 10 bases between. This CDR3 comprises 17 residues. Germline V gene lookup returns CDR1 LNHNV and CDR2 YYDKDF (reference sequence). The chain employs TRBV15 and TRBJ2-6; no reliable D call. The sequenced sample consisted of memory CD4+ T cells sorted from blood. Subset here: CD45RA-negative fraction. The sequence came from a man aged 18 to 30 in good health. CDR3 protein: CATSRGVRFSGANVLTF. DNA for the CDR3: TGTGCCACCAGCAGAGGGGTCCGGTTCTCTGGGGCCAACGTCCTGACTTTC.